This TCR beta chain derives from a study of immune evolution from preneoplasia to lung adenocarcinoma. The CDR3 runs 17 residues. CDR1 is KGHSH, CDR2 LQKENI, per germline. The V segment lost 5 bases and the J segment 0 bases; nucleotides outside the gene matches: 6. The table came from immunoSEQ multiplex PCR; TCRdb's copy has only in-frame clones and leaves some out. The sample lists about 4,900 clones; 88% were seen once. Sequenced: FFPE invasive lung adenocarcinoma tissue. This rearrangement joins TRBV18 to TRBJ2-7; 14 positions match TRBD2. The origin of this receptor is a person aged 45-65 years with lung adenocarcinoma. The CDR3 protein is CASSSGLAGAHSYEQYF. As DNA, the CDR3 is TGTGCCAGCTCATCGGGACTAGCGGGAGCGCACTCCTACGAGCAGTACTTC. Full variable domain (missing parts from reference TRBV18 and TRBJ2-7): NAGVMQNPRHLVRRRGQEARLRCSPMKGHSHVYWYRQLPEEGLKFMVYLQKENIIDESGMPKERFSAEFPKEGPSILRIQQVVRGDSAAYFCASSSGLAGAHSYEQYFGPGTRLTVT.